The 15 T cell receptor beta chains below come from one sample, sequenced in a study of blood T cells in healthy people across ages. With a J-beta primer mix and a sample-barcoded 5' primer, a second PCR ran roughly 7 to 11 cycles. TCRdb reanalysed the 5' RACE reads using MiXCR and keeps one entry per CDR3 protein. The profile shows approximately 1.5 million distinct CDR3 sequences, roughly 30% of them singletons. The sequencing sample was made of blood. Receptors were obtained from a woman under 40 in good health.

This clonotype was found many times. The gene calls are TRBV29-1 and TRBJ2-3; 7 positions agree with TRBD1. The germline V gene encodes CDR1 SQVTM and CDR2 ANQGSEA. The V segment lost 1 base and the J segment 1 base; nucleotides outside the gene matches: 11. This CDR3 contains 17 residues. The CDR3 reads CSVEGDSDLPGTDTQYF. As DNA, the CDR3 is TGCAGCGTTGAAGGGGACAGTGACCTTCCTGGCACAGATACGCAGTATTTT.

The chain employs TRBV29-1 and TRBJ2-7; 10 bases agree with TRBD1. V dropped 6 bases and J dropped 7; count of bases not matched to a gene: 12. This CDR3 spans 14 amino acids. Germline assignment: CDR1 SQVTM and CDR2 ANQGSEA. The CDR3 coding sequence is TGCAGCGTCAAACTCCGGGACAGGGGATGGGAGCAGTACTTC. It yields the protein CSVKLRDRGWEQYF.

This clonotype has just a few counts. The rearrangement joins TRBV10-3 to TRBJ1-2; tentative D call: TRBD1 (5 bases). V lost 1 base, J lost 6 bases, and 12 bases lay in between. Germline CDR1 and CDR2: ENHRY and SYGVKD. The CDR3 is 14 residues long. This CDR3 reads CAISEFSEGDGYTF. CDR3 sequence (DNA): TGTGCCATCAGTGAGTTTAGCGAAGGGGATGGCTACACCTTC.

J is TRBJ2-4 and V is TRBV7-9; 9 bases align to TRBD1. V lost 0 bases to trimming and J lost 13 bases; unmatched junction nucleotides: 10. The CDR3 spans 15 residues. The germline V gene encodes CDR1 SEHNR and CDR2 FQNEAQ (reference sequence). Here the CDR3 DNA reads TGTGCCAGCAGCTTAGCGGGACAGGGCTATCGTGAGCAGTACTTC. Protein: CASSLAGQGYREQYF.

This clonotype occurred a few times. The genes are TRBV10-2 and TRBJ2-7; no clear D gene. The CDR3 loop spans 15 amino acids. V was cut by 0 bases and J by 3 bases, with 12 bases left in between. The germline gives CDR1 WSHSY, CDR2 SAAADI. CDR3 bases: TGCGCCAGCAGTGAGTCGCCGGTAGGCAGCTACGAGCAGTACTTC. Translation: CASSESPVGSYEQYF.

The chain employs TRBV6-5 and TRBJ2-5, with D perhaps TRBD2 (6 bases). This CDR3 comprises 17 residues. Trimming removed 0 bases from V and 4 bases from J, with 18 bases in between. From germline, CDR1 is MNHEY and CDR2 SVGAGI. The CDR3 loop is CASSYSGTGLGRETQYF. In nucleotides, the CDR3 is TGTGCCAGCAGTTACTCCGGGACTGGCCTTGGGAGAGAGACCCAGTACTTC.

The chain couples TRBV7-9 to TRBJ1-2; maybe TRBD1 (6 bases). Looked up from germline, CDR1 is SEHNR and CDR2 is FQNEAQ (reference sequence). The CDR3 loop spans 18 amino acids. The V and J ends lost 7 bases and 2 bases respectively, with 26 bases between them. DNA of the CDR3: TGTGCCAGCATCCCCTTCCATGGGCTCCGGGACAAGAACTATGGCTACACCTTC. Residues: CASIPFHGLRDKNYGYTF.

At least ten counts were recorded for this clonotype. The CDR3 region has the DNA TGCGCCAGCAGCCAAGATAGGGGGGTAGAGACCCAGTACTTC. Translating it yields CASSQDRGVETQYF. This chain links TRBV4-1 with TRBJ2-5; D might be TRBD1 or TRBD2, each matching 6 bases. CDR1 is MGHRA and CDR2 is YSYEKL in the germline V gene. The length of the CDR3 is 14 residues. Between the trimmed V and J ends, which lost 0 bases and 4 bases, there was a span of 9 bases.

The chain combines TRBV7-2 with TRBJ2-7; 12 bases line up with TRBD1. Losses at the gene ends were 0 bases for V and 3 bases for J; bases not matched to a gene: 3. Per the germline V gene, CDR1 is SGHTA and CDR2 is FQGNSA. The CDR3 loop spans 16 amino acids. The CDR3: CASSLAGTGGRYEQYF. The CDR3 region has the DNA TGTGCCAGCAGCTTAGCGGGGACAGGGGGCCGCTACGAGCAGTACTTC.

This clonotype was seen only a few times. The V gene is TRBV18, the J gene TRBJ1-4; D not resolved. V lost 1 base to trimming and J lost 8 bases, with 14 bases between them. CDR3 length: 15 amino acids. CDR1 KGHSH and CDR2 LQKENI come from the germline V gene. This CDR3 reads CASSPRRQDGEKLFF. CDR3 coding DNA: TGTGCCAGCTCACCACGCCGTCAGGATGGGGAAAAACTGTTTTTT.

This chain connects TRBV20-1 to TRBJ2-1, with D perhaps TRBD1 or TRBD2 (5 bases each). CDR3 length: 14 amino acids. Germline CDR1 is DFQATT and CDR2 is SNEGSKA (reference sequence). The V end lost 3 bases, the J end lost 2 bases, and 11 bases lay between the germline ends. CDR3 region: CSASLGEAYNEQFF. In nucleotides, the CDR3 is TGCAGTGCTAGTTTGGGGGAAGCCTACAATGAGCAGTTCTTC.

This chain links TRBV6-5 with TRBJ2-7; TRBD1 might be the D (5 bases). The CDR3 consists of 13 residues. With 5 bases removed from V and 4 bases from J, the gap between germline ends came to 12 bases. Germline CDR1 reads MNHEY; CDR2 reads SVGAGI. CDR3 coding DNA: TGTGCCAGCAGTGACGGACAACTTTACGAGCAGTACTTC. Protein: CASSDGQLYEQYF.

This chain joins TRBV4-1 and TRBJ1-2; 7 positions match TRBD1. V trimming: 0 bases; J trimming: 7 bases; junction bases outside the gene matches: 14. Germline V CDR1 and CDR2: MGHRA, YSYEKL. This CDR3 contains 17 residues. The CDR3 bases are TGCGCCAGCAGCCAAGAGTGGGGGGACAGACCTTTATCTGGCTACACCTTC. It codes for CASSQEWGDRPLSGYTF.

The genes are TRBV7-6 and TRBJ2-3, with 7 bases aligning to TRBD2. The V gene end was trimmed by 7 bases and the J gene end by 4 bases; junction bases not matched to a gene: 8. This CDR3 spans 14 amino acids. Germline-derived CDR1 and CDR2 are SGHVS and FNYEAQ. The CDR3 is CASTPSAGADTQYF. As DNA, the CDR3 is TGTGCCAGCACCCCCTCGGCGGGAGCAGATACGCAGTATTTT. Full variable domain (rest looked up from reference TRBV7-6 and TRBJ2-3): GAGVSQSPRYKVTKRGQDVALRCDPISGHVSLYWYRQALGQGPEFLTYFNYEAQQDKSGLPNDRFSAERPEGSISTLTIQRTEQRDSAMYRCASTPSAGADTQYFGPGTRLTVL.

V usage is TRBV4-2 and J usage is TRBJ2-3, with 7 bases lining up with TRBD2. CDR1 is LGHNA, CDR2 YNFKEQ, per germline. The CDR3 is 16 amino acids. Trimming removed 2 bases from V and 1 base from J; junction bases left unmatched: 6. CDR3 sequence (DNA): TGTGCCAGCAGCCAACTGATGAGCGGGGGCACAGATACGCAGTATTTT. It encodes CASSQLMSGGTDTQYF.